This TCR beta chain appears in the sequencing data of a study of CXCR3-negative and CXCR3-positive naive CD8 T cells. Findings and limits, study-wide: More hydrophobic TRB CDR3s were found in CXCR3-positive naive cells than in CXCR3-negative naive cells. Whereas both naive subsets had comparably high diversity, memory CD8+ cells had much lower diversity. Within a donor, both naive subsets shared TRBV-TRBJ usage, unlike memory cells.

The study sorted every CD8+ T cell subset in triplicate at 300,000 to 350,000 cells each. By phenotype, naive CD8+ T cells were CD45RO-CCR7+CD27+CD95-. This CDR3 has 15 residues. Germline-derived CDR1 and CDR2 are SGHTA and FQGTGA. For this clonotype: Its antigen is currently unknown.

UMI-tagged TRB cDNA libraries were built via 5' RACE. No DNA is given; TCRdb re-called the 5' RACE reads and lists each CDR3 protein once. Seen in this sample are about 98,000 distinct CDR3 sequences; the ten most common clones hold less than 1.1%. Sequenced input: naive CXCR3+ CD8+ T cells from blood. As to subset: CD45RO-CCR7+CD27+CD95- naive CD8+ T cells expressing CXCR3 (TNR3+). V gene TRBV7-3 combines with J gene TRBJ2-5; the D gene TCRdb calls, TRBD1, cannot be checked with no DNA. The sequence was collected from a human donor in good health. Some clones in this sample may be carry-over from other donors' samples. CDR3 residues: CASSSYRGTTETQYF.